The 18 T cell receptor beta chains presented below share a single source sample, sequenced in a study of T cells in Graves' hyperthyroidism and ophthalmopathy. Amplification yielded TCR beta CDR3 regions, with RNA transcripts as the source. Using the HTBI primer set, a first-round RT-PCR was run on the TCR CDR3. From the multiplex PCR reads, TCRdb called clonotypes with MiXCR, one entry per CDR3 protein. Among roughly 380,000 distinct CDR3 sequences listed, about 14% were seen once. The sample was blood. The source of these receptors is a woman in her sixties or seventies with Graves' hyperthyroidism.

This clonotype was observed at least ten times. The V gene is TRBV7-2, the J gene TRBJ2-5, with 7 bases aligning to TRBD2. The CDR3 is 14 amino acids. In germline, CDR1 is SGHTA, CDR2 FQGNSA. The V segment lost 0 bases and the J segment 6 bases; nucleotides outside the gene matches: 4. The CDR3 region is CASSLAGGRKTQYF. The CDR3 DNA is TGTGCCAGCAGCTTAGCAGGCGGGAGAAAGACCCAGTACTTC.

V and J are TRBV27 and TRBJ2-5, with 13 bases fitting TRBD2. Germline assignment: CDR1 MNHEY and CDR2 SMNVEV (reference sequence). V lost 0 bases, J lost 5 bases, and 6 bases stayed unmatched. There are 17 residues in the CDR3. CDR3 region: CASSLSRTSGSPETQYF. The CDR3 coding sequence is TGTGCCAGCAGTTTATCCCGGACTAGCGGGAGTCCCGAGACCCAGTACTTC.

This clonotype was counted ten times or more. The J gene is TRBJ2-1, the V gene TRBV12-3 or TRBV12-4; D is possibly TRBD2 (5 bases). The V and J ends lost 0 bases and 5 bases respectively, with 8 bases between them. This CDR3 is 14 amino acids long. The CDR3 sequence: CASSLAGVNNEQFF. CDR3 coding DNA: TGTGCCAGCAGTTTAGCCGGGGTCAACAATGAGCAGTTCTTC.

This clonotype was counted ten times or more. V gene TRBV5-1 combines with J gene TRBJ2-7; D is ambiguous. The ends were cut back, 0 bases at V and 1 base at J, with 11 bases in the middle. Germline V gene lookup returns CDR1 SGHRS and CDR2 YFSETQ. The CDR3 is made up of 15 amino acids. The CDR3 here is CASSLDGITSYEQYF. The CDR3 DNA is TGCGCCAGCAGCTTGGACGGAATAACATCCTACGAGCAGTACTTC.

This clonotype was counted only a few times. J is TRBJ1-2 and V is TRBV4-1; TRBD1 matches at 9 bases. Germline V gene data show CDR1 as MGHRA and CDR2 as YSYEKL. Germline trimming cut 4 bases from V and 4 bases from J; bases unmatched to any gene: 7. There are 15 residues in the CDR3. CDR3 sequence (DNA): TGCGCCAGCAGCCCGGGACAGGGCCCCCTCTATGGCTACACCTTC. It encodes CASSPGQGPLYGYTF.

This clonotype was recorded many times. V is TRBV11-2 and J is TRBJ2-3; no definite D call. Trimming took 5 bases from V and 6 from J, leaving 12 bases between them. This CDR3 spans 13 amino acids. The V gene's germline CDR1 is SGHAT and CDR2 FQNNGV. CDR3 DNA: TGTGCCAGCAGCCCGACCGGCGTGGATACGCAGTATTTT. Encoded protein: CASSPTGVDTQYF.

This clonotype has a handful of counts. V and J are TRBV30 and TRBJ2-1, with D perhaps being TRBD1 or TRBD2 (5 bases each). Germline CDR1 reads GTSNPN; CDR2 reads SVGIG (reference sequence). Trimming left V 1 base short and J 12 bases short, with 16 bases between. CDR3 length: 13 residues. The CDR3 DNA follows: TGTGCCTGGAGTGGGGGGACCAGGGCCGCGCAGTTCTTC. Encoded protein: CAWSGGTRAAQFF.

In this sample, this clonotype turned up many times. The chain couples TRBV18 to TRBJ1-2, with a possible D match to TRBD1 (5 bases). CDR3 length equals 15 residues. Germline V gene lookup returns CDR1 KGHSH and CDR2 LQKENI. Trimming pared 0 bases from V and 3 bases from J, leaving 11 bases between. The DNA for the CDR3 is TGTGCCAGCTCACCACCGGGGGGGAATGACTATGGCTACACCTTC. It yields the protein CASSPPGGNDYGYTF.

This clonotype appeared a few times. The V gene is TRBV13, the J gene TRBJ2-1; 12 nucleotides line up with TRBD2. The CDR3 length is 16 residues. The J segment lost 3 bases and the V segment lost 5 bases, leaving 5 bases of the junction unmatched. Germline V CDR1 and CDR2: PRHDT, FYEKMQ (reference sequence). The CDR3 region has the DNA TGTGCCAGCAGCCGACTAGCGGGAGAGTTCTACAATGAGCAGTTCTTC. It codes for CASSRLAGEFYNEQFF.

This clonotype occurred many times. The DNA for the CDR3 is TGTGCCAGCAGTCTCAGGGTATTTAACACTGAAGCTTTCTTT. It encodes CASSLRVFNTEAFF. This sequence joins TRBV6-1 and TRBJ1-1, with a possible D match to TRBD1 (5 bases). Germline V CDR1 and CDR2: MNHNS, SASEGT. The CDR3 has 14 amino acids. V dropped 5 bases and J dropped 2 bases, with 12 bases sitting between them.

The chain is built from TRBV5-1 and TRBJ1-6; TRBD1 matches 8 bases. The CDR3 contains 14 residues. V shed 4 bases and J 7 bases; nucleotides not matched to a gene: 4. The germline V gene has CDR1 SGHRS and CDR2 YFSETQ. CDR3 DNA: TGCGCCAGCAGCCCGGGACAGGAAAATTCACCCCTCCACTTT. Amino acids: CASSPGQENSPLHF.

In its sample, this clonotype was seen many times. The rearrangement uses TRBV6-1 and TRBJ2-3, with TRBD2 matching over 14 bases. Germline lookup yields CDR1 MNHNS and CDR2 SASEGT. After removal of 5 bases from V and 6 bases from J, the junction contained 7 bases not matched to a gene. The CDR3 length is 16 residues. Here the CDR3 DNA reads TGTGCCAGCAGTAAACGGACTAGCGGGAGGTTGGATACGCAGTATTTT. This sequence encodes CASSKRTSGRLDTQYF.

This clonotype appeared many times. The V call is TRBV11-2, the J call TRBJ2-3, with 10 nucleotides matching TRBD1. V dropped 5 bases and J dropped 7; count of bases not matched to a gene: 9. Germline CDR1 and CDR2: SGHAT and FQNNGV. The length of the CDR3 is 15 residues. This CDR3 reads CASSITGTGVNTQYF. The CDR3 DNA follows: TGTGCCAGCAGCATTACCGGGACAGGGGTAAATACGCAGTATTTT.

V gene TRBV10-3 combines with J gene TRBJ2-3; D not certain. CDR1 is ENHRY and CDR2 is SYGVKD in the germline V gene. The V end was cut by 5 bases, the J end by 4 bases, with 7 bases between. This CDR3 spans 12 amino acids. CDR3 coding DNA: TGTGCCATCAGTCTCGATGCAGATACGCAGTATTTT. This codes for CAISLDADTQYF.

This clonotype was seen at least ten times. This sequence joins TRBV28 and TRBJ2-1; 8 bases are a match to TRBD2. CDR3 length equals 14 residues. The ends lost 6 bases at V and 7 bases at J; junction bases unmatched: 8. Per the germline V gene, CDR1 is MDHEN and CDR2 is SYDVKM. CDR3 amino acids: CASRGLVDSNEQFF. The CDR3 DNA follows: TGTGCCAGCAGGGGACTAGTGGACTCAAATGAGCAGTTCTTC.

The sample holds many counts of this clonotype. V and J are TRBV28 and TRBJ1-1, with TRBD1 as a possible D gene (5 bases). Trimming cost V 5 bases and J 1 base, with 20 bases left between them. Germline lookup yields CDR1 MDHEN and CDR2 SYDVKM. This CDR3 has 17 amino acids. The CDR3 DNA reads TGTGCCAGCAGTAACAACCTTGGGGCAGGCTCGAACACTGAAGCTTTCTTT. This encodes CASSNNLGAGSNTEAFF.

The chain links TRBV19 to TRBJ2-7, with 8 bases aligning to TRBD2. CDR3 length equals 16 residues. CDR1 is LNHDA and CDR2 is SQIVND in the germline V gene (reference sequence). The junction had 13 bases not matched to a gene; V was cut back by 6 bases and J by 3 bases. CDR3 in amino acids: CASSASGPPVFYEQYF. The DNA of the CDR3 is TGTGCCAGTAGCGCTAGCGGGCCCCCCGTTTTCTACGAGCAGTACTTC.

This clonotype came up many times. This chain links TRBV20-1 with TRBJ2-7; D could derive from TRBD1 or TRBD2 (6 bases each). The ends were cut back, 2 bases at V and 3 bases at J, with 26 bases in the middle. The CDR3 is 18 amino acids. Germline CDR1 DFQATT, CDR2 SNEGSKA (reference sequence). CDR3 sequence: CSARPRPGAGGISYEQYF. As DNA, the CDR3 is TGCAGTGCTAGACCTCGACCAGGGGCCGGGGGAATAAGCTACGAGCAGTACTTC.